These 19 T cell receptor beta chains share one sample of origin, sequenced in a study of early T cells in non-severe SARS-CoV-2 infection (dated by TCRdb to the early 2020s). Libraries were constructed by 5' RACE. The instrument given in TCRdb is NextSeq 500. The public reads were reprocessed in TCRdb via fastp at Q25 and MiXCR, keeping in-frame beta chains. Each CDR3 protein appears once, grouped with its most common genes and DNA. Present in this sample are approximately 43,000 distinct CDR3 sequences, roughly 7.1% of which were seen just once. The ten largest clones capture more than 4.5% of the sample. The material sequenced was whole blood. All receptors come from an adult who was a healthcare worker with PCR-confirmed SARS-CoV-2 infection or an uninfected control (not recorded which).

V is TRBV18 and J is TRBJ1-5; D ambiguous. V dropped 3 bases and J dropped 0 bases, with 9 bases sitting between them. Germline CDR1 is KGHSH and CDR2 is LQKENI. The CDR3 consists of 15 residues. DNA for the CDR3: TGTGCCAGCTCACCCTCGACGAATAGCAATCAGCCCCAGCATTTT. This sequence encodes CASSPSTNSNQPQHF. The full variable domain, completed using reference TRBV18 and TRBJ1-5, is NAGVMQNPRHLVRRRGQEARLRCSPMKGHSHVYWYRQLPEEGLKFMVYLQKENIIDESGMPKERFSAEFPKEGPSILRIQQVVRGDSAAYFCASSPSTNSNQPQHFGDGTRLSIL.

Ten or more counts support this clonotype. The CDR3 coding sequence is TGCAGTGCGAGGGACACCCAGAGCTCCTACGAGCAGTACTTC. Encoded protein: CSARDTQSSYEQYF. The rearrangement joins TRBV20-1 to TRBJ2-7; tentatively, D is TRBD1 (6 bases). Trimming stripped 6 bases from V and 0 bases from J, with 15 bases between. Germline values: CDR1 DFQATT, CDR2 SNEGSKA (reference sequence). The CDR3 is 14 amino acids.

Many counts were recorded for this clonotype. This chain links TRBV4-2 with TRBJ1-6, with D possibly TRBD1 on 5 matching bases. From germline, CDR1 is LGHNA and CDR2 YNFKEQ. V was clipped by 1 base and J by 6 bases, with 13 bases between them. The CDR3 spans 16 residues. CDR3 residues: CASSQAPGGGNSPLHF. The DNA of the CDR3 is TGTGCCAGCAGCCAAGCCCCAGGTGGGGGTAATTCACCCCTCCACTTT.

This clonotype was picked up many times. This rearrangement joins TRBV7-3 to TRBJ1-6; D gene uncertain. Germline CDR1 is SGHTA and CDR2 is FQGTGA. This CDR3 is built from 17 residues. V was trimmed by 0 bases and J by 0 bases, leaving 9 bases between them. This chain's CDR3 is CASSLTGKRSYNSPLHF. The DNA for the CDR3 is TGTGCCAGCAGCTTAACGGGAAAGCGCTCCTATAATTCACCCCTCCACTTT.

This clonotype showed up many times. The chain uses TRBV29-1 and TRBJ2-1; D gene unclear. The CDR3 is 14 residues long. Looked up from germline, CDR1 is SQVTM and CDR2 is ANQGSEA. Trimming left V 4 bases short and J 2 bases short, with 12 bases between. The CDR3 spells CSVAGRRTYNEQFF. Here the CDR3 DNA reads TGCAGCGTTGCCGGAAGGCGAACCTACAATGAGCAGTTCTTC.

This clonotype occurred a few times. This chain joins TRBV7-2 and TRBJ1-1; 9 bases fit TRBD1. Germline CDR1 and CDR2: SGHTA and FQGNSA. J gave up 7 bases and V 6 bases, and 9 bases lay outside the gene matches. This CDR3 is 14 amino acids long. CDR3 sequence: CASSPYRGQGEAFF. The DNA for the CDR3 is TGTGCCAGCAGTCCGTACAGGGGGCAGGGTGAAGCTTTCTTT.

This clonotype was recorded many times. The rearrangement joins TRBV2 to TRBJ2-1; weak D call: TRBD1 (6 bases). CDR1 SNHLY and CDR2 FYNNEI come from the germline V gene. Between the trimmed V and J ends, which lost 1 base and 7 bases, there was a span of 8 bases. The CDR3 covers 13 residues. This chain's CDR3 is CASSEEQGNEQFF. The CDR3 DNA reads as TGTGCCAGCAGTGAAGAGCAGGGGAATGAGCAGTTCTTC.

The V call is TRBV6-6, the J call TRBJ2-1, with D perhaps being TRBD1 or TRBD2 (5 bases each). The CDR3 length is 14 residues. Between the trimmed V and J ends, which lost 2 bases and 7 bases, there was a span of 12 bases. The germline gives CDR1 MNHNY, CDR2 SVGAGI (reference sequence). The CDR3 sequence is CASSYGTARNEQFF. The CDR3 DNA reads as TGTGCCAGCAGTTACGGGACCGCTAGAAATGAGCAGTTCTTC.

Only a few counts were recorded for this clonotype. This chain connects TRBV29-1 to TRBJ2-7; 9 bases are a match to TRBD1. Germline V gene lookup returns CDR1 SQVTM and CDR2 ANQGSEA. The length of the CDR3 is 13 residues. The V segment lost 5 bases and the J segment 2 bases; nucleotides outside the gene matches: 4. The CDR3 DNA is TGCAGCGTTCGACAGGGGGAAACCTACGAGCAGTACTTC. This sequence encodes CSVRQGETYEQYF.

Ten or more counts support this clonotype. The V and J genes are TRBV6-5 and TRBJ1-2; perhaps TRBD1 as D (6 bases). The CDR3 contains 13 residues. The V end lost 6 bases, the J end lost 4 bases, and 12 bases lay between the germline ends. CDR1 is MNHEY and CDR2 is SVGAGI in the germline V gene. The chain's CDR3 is CASRPDRRYGYTF. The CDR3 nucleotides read TGTGCCAGCAGACCGGACAGACGCTATGGCTACACCTTC.

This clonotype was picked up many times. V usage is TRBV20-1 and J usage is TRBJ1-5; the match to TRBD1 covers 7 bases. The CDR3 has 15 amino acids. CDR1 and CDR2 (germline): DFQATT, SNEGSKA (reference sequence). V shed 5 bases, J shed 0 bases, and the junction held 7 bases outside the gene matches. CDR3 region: CSAETGRYSNQPQHF. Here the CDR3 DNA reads TGCAGTGCTGAGACAGGGCGGTATAGCAATCAGCCCCAGCATTTT.

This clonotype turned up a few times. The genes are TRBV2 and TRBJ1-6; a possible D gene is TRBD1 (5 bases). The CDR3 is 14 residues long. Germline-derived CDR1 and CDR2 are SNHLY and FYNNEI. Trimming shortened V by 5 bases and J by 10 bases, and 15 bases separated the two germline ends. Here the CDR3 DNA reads TGTGCCAGCAGTCCTGGGGCTACTATATCACCCCTCCACTTT. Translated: CASSPGATISPLHF.

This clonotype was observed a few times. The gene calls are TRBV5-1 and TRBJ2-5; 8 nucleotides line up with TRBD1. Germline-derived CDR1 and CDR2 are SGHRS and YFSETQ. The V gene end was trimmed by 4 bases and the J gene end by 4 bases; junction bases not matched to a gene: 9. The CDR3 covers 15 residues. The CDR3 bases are TGCGCCAGCAGCGGAACAGGGGGGTCATTAGAGACCCAGTACTTC. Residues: CASSGTGGSLETQYF.

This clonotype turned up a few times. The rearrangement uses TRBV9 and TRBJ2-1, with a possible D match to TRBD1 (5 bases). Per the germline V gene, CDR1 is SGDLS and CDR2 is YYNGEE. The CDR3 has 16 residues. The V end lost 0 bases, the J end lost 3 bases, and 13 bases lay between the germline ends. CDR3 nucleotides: TGTGCCAGCAGCGTAGGGTCAGGGATGATCTACAATGAGCAGTTCTTC. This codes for CASSVGSGMIYNEQFF. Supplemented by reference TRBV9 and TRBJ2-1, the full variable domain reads DSGVTQTPKHLITATGQRVTLRCSPRSGDLSVYWYQQSLDQGLQFLIQYYNGEERAKGNILERFSAQQFPDLHSELNLSSLELGDSALYFCASSVGSGMIYNEQFFGPGTRLTVL.

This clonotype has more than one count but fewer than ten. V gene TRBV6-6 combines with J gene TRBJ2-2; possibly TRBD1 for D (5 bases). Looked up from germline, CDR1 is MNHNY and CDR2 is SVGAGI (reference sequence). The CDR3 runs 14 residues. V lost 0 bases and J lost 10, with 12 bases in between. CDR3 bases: TGTGCCAGCAGTTACTCGCAGGGTCTTGAGGAGCTGTTTTTT. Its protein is CASSYSQGLEELFF.

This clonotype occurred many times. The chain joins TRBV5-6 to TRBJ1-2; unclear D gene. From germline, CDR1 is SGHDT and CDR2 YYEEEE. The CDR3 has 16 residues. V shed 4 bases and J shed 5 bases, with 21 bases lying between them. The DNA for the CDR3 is TGTGCCAGCAGCGGTTACAAGCTGCGGGGAAATTATGGCTACACCTTC. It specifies CASSGYKLRGNYGYTF.

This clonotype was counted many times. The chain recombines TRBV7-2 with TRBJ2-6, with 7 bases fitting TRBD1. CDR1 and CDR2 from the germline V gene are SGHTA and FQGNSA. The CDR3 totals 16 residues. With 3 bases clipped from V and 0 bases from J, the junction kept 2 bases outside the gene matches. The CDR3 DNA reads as TGTGCCAGCAGCTTTGCAGGGGGCTCTGGGGCCAACGTCCTGACTTTC. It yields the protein CASSFAGGSGANVLTF.

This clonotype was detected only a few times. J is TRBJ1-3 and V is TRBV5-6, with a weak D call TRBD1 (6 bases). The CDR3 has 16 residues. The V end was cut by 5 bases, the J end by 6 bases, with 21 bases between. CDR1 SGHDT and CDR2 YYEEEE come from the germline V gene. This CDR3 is CASSLSEQGSKNTIYF. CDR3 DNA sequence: TGTGCCAGCAGTCTGAGCGAACAGGGTTCTAAAAACACCATATATTTT.

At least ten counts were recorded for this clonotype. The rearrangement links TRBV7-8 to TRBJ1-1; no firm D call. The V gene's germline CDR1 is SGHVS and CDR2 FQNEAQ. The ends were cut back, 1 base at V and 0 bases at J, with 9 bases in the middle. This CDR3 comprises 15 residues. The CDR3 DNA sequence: TGTGCCAGCAGCTTAGAGATAGGGCTGAACACTGAAGCTTTCTTT. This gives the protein CASSLEIGLNTEAFF.